This T cell receptor beta chain was sequenced in a study of OX40 agonist ivuxolimab in advanced cancers. Deletions cut 4 bases from V and 2 bases from J, with 12 bases between. This CDR3 contains 14 residues. Per germline, CDR1 SGHVS and CDR2 FNYEAQ. Only in-frame clones appear in the TCRdb table, and some are missing; sequencing was by immunoSEQ multiplex PCR. The sample records around 80,000 clones, around nine tenths being singletons. The J gene is TRBJ2-7, the V gene TRBV7-6; D is undetermined. The source is an adult with an advanced solid tumor such as melanoma, head and neck, liver or kidney cancer. The sample consisted of CD4+ or CD8+ T cells sorted from blood, taken in a trial of the OX40 agonist ivuxolimab. The CDR3 DNA sequence: TGTGCCAGCAGCTCCAGGACGGCTGCCTACGAGCAGTACTTC. Translation: CASSSRTAAYEQYF.